These T cell receptor beta chains were read from a single sample in a study of response to subunit inactivated influenza vaccine. One entry per CDR3 protein results from TCRdb running MiXCR on the RT-PCR reads. Here the sample spans 650,000 or so distinct CDR3 sequences, 11% to 15% being singletons. The sequencing here drew on PBMCs from blood, taken around 15 days before vaccination. The receptors shown here come from a man aged 50 to 59 who received an inactivated influenza vaccine. CDR3s include the opening cysteine and the closing phenylalanine or tryptophan. Each record gives: clone size, V gene, D gene, J gene, CDR3 protein, CDR3 DNA. The D gene is left open where the match is weak. Size is omitted from some rows. Given values are once, few, many or a class for expanded clones.

few,TRBV5-1,TRBD1,TRBJ2-2,CASSPGQANTGELFF,TGCGCCAGCAGCCCGGGACAGGCGAACACCGGGGAGCTGTTTTTT
many,TRBV6-1,TRBD2,TRBJ2-1,CASRHTSGSYNEQFF,TGTGCCAGCAGGCATACTAGCGGGAGCTACAATGAGCAGTTCTTC
-,TRBV5-6,TRBD1,TRBJ2-2,CASRKPGQGITGELFF,TGTGCCAGCAGAAAACCGGGACAGGGGATCACCGGGGAGCTGTTTTTT
-,TRBV10-3,TRBD2,TRBJ2-3,CAISDPSGYTDTQYF,TGTGCCATCAGTGATCCTAGCGGATACACAGATACGCAGTATTTT
few,TRBV28,TRBD1,TRBJ2-1,CASSSGTGRGGNEQFF,TGTGCCAGCAGTTCCGGGACAGGGAGGGGGGGCAATGAGCAGTTCTTC
few,TRBV29-1,-,TRBJ2-3,CSVVVRGHTDTQYF,TGCAGCGTTGTCGTGCGGGGCCACACAGATACGCAGTATTTT
-,TRBV20-1,TRBD2,TRBJ2-1,CSARRIPGLAVYVEQFF,TGCAGTGCTAGAAGAATTCCGGGACTAGCGGTTTATGTTGAGCAGTTCTTC
-,TRBV7-2,-,TRBJ1-4,CASSLSRGSEKLFF,TGTGCCAGCAGCTTATCGCGAGGGTCTGAAAAACTGTTTTTT
many,TRBV27,-,TRBJ2-2,CASRIRVNTGELFF,TGTGCCAGCAGGATTCGGGTTAACACCGGGGAGCTGTTTTTT
-,TRBV7-2,TRBD2,TRBJ2-1,CASSLVTAGAQYNEQFF,TGTGCCAGCAGCTTAGTCACAGCGGGGGCCCAATACAATGAGCAGTTCTTC
-,TRBV29-1,-,TRBJ1-1,CSALGPSATEAFF,TGCAGCGCCTTGGGACCATCGGCCACTGAAGCTTTCTTT
-,TRBV5-1,-,TRBJ2-7,CASSLGQAGNEQYF,TGCGCCAGCAGCTTGGGACAGGCCGGGAACGAGCAGTACTTC
many,TRBV12-3/TRBV12-4,TRBD1,TRBJ2-4,CASRGTGGQSIQYF,TGTGCCAGCAGGGGGACAGGGGGCCAAAGCATTCAGTACTTC
few,TRBV7-9,TRBD2,TRBJ2-5,CASGSGPYQETQYF,TGTGCCAGCGGTAGCGGGCCGTACCAAGAGACCCAGTACTTC
many,TRBV12-3/TRBV12-4,-,TRBJ2-2,CASSGPNAGELFF,TGTGCCAGCAGTGGGCCCAACGCCGGGGAGCTGTTTTTT
-,TRBV4-3,TRBD2,TRBJ2-1,CASSQAGLDYNEQFF,TGCGCCAGCAGCCAAGCGGGACTAGATTACAATGAGCAGTTCTTC
-,TRBV12-3/TRBV12-4,-,TRBJ2-7,CASSLNNRYEQYF,TGTGCCAGCAGTTTAAACAATAGGTACGAGCAGTACTTC
few,TRBV7-8,-,TRBJ1-1,CASSYDVARMNTEAFF,TGTGCCAGCAGCTACGATGTCGCCAGGATGAACACTGAAGCTTTCTTT
few,TRBV6-2/TRBV6-3,TRBD2,TRBJ2-3,CASSFPSGTSGRTSTDTQYF,TGTGCCAGCAGTTTTCCCAGCGGGACTAGCGGAAGAACTAGCACAGATACGCAGTATTTT
-,TRBV11-2,TRBD1,TRBJ2-1,CATKGVRDRGFF,TGTGCCACCAAAGGGGTTCGGGACAGGGGGTTCTTC
-,TRBV20-1,-,TRBJ1-2,CSARDQDRQVLGYGYTF,TGCAGTGCTAGAGATCAGGACCGACAGGTTTTGGGCTATGGCTACACCTTC
few,TRBV6-2/TRBV6-3,-,TRBJ2-3,CASSTLGRGGDTQYF,TGTGCCAGCAGTACCTTGGGACGCGGCGGAGATACGCAGTATTTT
-,TRBV7-9,TRBD1,TRBJ1-2,CASSLEPGGHGGYTF,TGTGCCAGCAGCTTAGAACCAGGGGGTCATGGTGGCTACACCTTC
-,TRBV5-1,TRBD1,TRBJ2-7,CASSLGGQGTEQYF,TGCGCCAGCAGCTTGGGGGGACAGGGTACCGAGCAGTACTTC
-,TRBV11-1,-,TRBJ2-1,CASSLAGVLAEQFF,TGTGCCAGCAGCTTAGCGGGAGTTTTGGCTGAGCAGTTCTTC
-,TRBV5-1,TRBD1,TRBJ2-7,CASSLRGQGAGSYEQYF,TGCGCCAGCAGCTTGAGAGGACAGGGGGCAGGCTCCTACGAGCAGTACTTC
few,TRBV7-9,-,TRBJ1-1,CASSASVAQIAFF,TGTGCCAGCAGCGCCAGTGTGGCACAGATCGCTTTCTTT
-,TRBV6-1,TRBD2,TRBJ2-2,CAIAGQAGTGELFF,TGTGCCATAGCGGGGCAGGCCGGCACCGGGGAGCTGTTTTTT
few,TRBV7-2,-,TRBJ2-2,CASSLKPGGTGELFF,TGTGCCAGCAGCTTAAAGCCTGGGGGAACCGGGGAGCTGTTTTTT
many,TRBV6-2/TRBV6-3,TRBD2,TRBJ2-7,CASTGLAGGAYEQYF,TGTGCCAGCACCGGACTAGCGGGGGGCGCCTACGAGCAGTACTTC
-,TRBV5-6,-,TRBJ1-5,CASSGYREGSNQPQHF,TGTGCCAGCAGCGGGTACAGGGAGGGAAGCAATCAGCCCCAGCATTTT
many,TRBV6-2/TRBV6-3,-,TRBJ2-6,CASRFDSGANVLTF,TGTGCCAGCCGGTTTGACTCTGGGGCCAACGTCCTGACTTTC
many,TRBV27,-,TRBJ1-1,CASRPYTYTEAFF,TGTGCCAGCAGACCCTACACCTACACTGAAGCTTTCTTT
few,TRBV20-1,-,TRBJ2-5,CSAGDFQETQYF,TGCAGTGCCGGGGACTTCCAAGAGACCCAGTACTTC
few,TRBV2,-,TRBJ2-1,CASRPGGTFYNEQFF,TGTGCCAGCAGGCCTGGCGGGACGTTCTACAATGAGCAGTTCTTC
few,TRBV6-2/TRBV6-3,TRBD2,TRBJ2-5,CASSRGLGETQYF,TGTGCCAGCAGTAGGGGACTAGGAGAGACCCAGTACTTC
many,TRBV11-2,-,TRBJ2-5,CASSLGLQEGTQYF,TGTGCCAGCAGCCTAGGGTTACAGGAGGGAACCCAGTACTTC
-,TRBV5-1,-,TRBJ1-1,CASKIHSGTGGDRRNTEAFF,TGCGCCAGCAAGATACACTCAGGGACGGGAGGTGATCGAAGGAACACTGAAGCTTTCTTT
few,TRBV30,-,TRBJ2-1,CFVTTGSSYNEQFF,TGTTTCGTCACGACGGGAAGCTCCTACAATGAGCAGTTCTTC
few,TRBV20-1,TRBD2,TRBJ2-1,CSARPRTSGSRNEQFF,TGCAGTGCTAGACCCCGGACTAGCGGGAGTAGAAATGAGCAGTTCTTC
few,TRBV5-1,TRBD1,TRBJ2-7,CASSFGTGWIYEQYF,TGCGCCAGCAGCTTCGGGACAGGGTGGATCTACGAGCAGTACTTC
few,TRBV10-2,TRBD2,TRBJ2-5,CASRTLAGIGETQYF,TGCGCCAGCAGGACACTAGCGGGGATCGGCGAGACCCAGTACTTC
-,TRBV7-7,TRBD2,TRBJ2-7,CASSFGLAGGPLTFQYF,TGTGCTAGCAGCTTTGGCCTAGCGGGGGGGCCTCTGACCTTCCAGTACTTC
-,TRBV20-1,-,TRBJ2-1,CSARRLYNEQFF,TGCAGTGCCCGTAGACTGTACAATGAGCAGTTCTTC
few,TRBV24-1,-,TRBJ2-1,CATSDPLTGSEQFF,TGTGCCACCAGTGACCCATTGACGGGAAGTGAGCAGTTCTTC
-,TRBV6-5,-,TRBJ2-7,CASSYSKSLHLNYEQYF,TGTGCCAGCAGTTACAGTAAAAGTCTCCACCTCAACTACGAGCAGTACTTC
few,TRBV7-3,TRBD2,TRBJ2-1,CASSSVLGGWDEQFF,TGTGCCAGCAGCTCCGTCCTGGGGGGGTGGGATGAGCAGTTCTTC
many,TRBV28,TRBD1,TRBJ2-2,CASSSSGQGGQEELFF,TGTGCCAGCAGTTCCTCGGGACAGGGGGGGCAGGAGGAGCTGTTTTTT
-,TRBV7-9,-,TRBJ2-7,CASSPRLDAYEQYF,TGTGCCAGCAGCCCCCGGCTAGATGCATACGAGCAGTACTTC
many,TRBV29-1,-,TRBJ2-3,CSVVLFTSTDTQYF,TGCAGCGTCGTCCTTTTTACTAGCACAGATACGCAGTATTTT